Presented here are 9 T cell receptor beta chains from one specimen sequenced in a study of blood T cell repertoires in COVID-19 (dated by TCRdb to 2020 to 2021). The library was produced with the immunoSEQ multiplex PCR assay. TCRdb mirrors the immuneACCESS table, restricted to in-frame sequences. Some clones are absent from its copies; in checked studies, under half trace to an unresolved V gene, and the reason for the others is unknown. Across this sample there are roughly 120,000 clones, with more than 75% seen only once. The ten biggest clones cover about 5.4% of the sample. Sequences were obtained from peripheral blood. The receptors stem from a human donor in a cohort sampled during active COVID-19.

The rearrangement links TRBV7-8 to TRBJ2-1, with 12 bases matching TRBD2. Trimming removed 8 bases from V and 6 bases from J; junction bases left unmatched: 5. This CDR3 is 14 amino acids long. CDR1 and CDR2 (germline): SGHVS, FQNEAQ. The CDR3 DNA is TGTGCCAGCCAGGGACTAGCGGGCTCCAATGAGCAGTTCTTC. Translated: CASQGLAGSNEQFF.

The CDR3 nucleotides read TGCGCCAGCAGTCCGAGCGGGAGTCGGTACAATGAGCAGTTCTTC. Translation: CASSPSGSRYNEQFF. The chain combines TRBV10-1 with TRBJ2-1; 8 positions agree with TRBD2. Losses at the gene ends were 5 bases for V and 4 bases for J; bases not matched to a gene: 7. CDR1 is WNHNN, CDR2 SYGVQD, per germline (reference sequence). This CDR3 has 15 residues.

The CDR3 is CASSPTGSNEKLFF. CDR3 DNA sequence: TGTGCCAGCTCACCTACAGGGTCTAATGAAAAACTGTTTTTT. The rearrangement links TRBV18 to TRBJ1-4; D might be TRBD1 (6 bases). The CDR3 spans 14 residues. V dropped 3 bases and J dropped 3 bases, with 8 bases sitting between them. The germline V gene has CDR1 KGHSH and CDR2 LQKENI. Based on the CDR3 plus reference TRBV18 and TRBJ1-4, the full variable domain is NAGVMQNPRHLVRRRGQEARLRCSPMKGHSHVYWYRQLPEEGLKFMVYLQKENIIDESGMPKERFSAEFPKEGPSILRIQQVVRGDSAAYFCASSPTGSNEKLFFGSGTQLSVL.

The chain joins TRBV27 to TRBJ2-3; 8 nucleotides line up with TRBD1. Germline V gene sequence: CDR1 MNHEY, CDR2 SMNVEV (reference sequence). The length of the CDR3 is 15 residues. With V trimmed by 6 bases and J by 0 bases, 5 bases remained unmatched. CDR3 sequence (DNA): TGTGCCAGCAGCGGAGACAGGGGAAGCACAGATACGCAGTATTTT. Translating it yields CASSGDRGSTDTQYF.

The chain uses TRBV24-1 and TRBJ2-2; D is possibly TRBD2 (5 bases). This CDR3 is 16 amino acids long. Trimming removed 1 base at V and 4 bases at J, with 12 bases between. Germline lookup yields CDR1 KGHDR and CDR2 SFDVKD. This CDR3 reads CATSDFYEGGTGELFF. In DNA form, the CDR3 reads TGTGCCACCAGTGATTTTTACGAGGGTGGCACCGGGGAGCTGTTTTTT.

The chain is built from TRBV10-3 and TRBJ2-1; the match to TRBD1 covers 7 bases. This CDR3 is built from 14 residues. Losses at the gene ends were 8 bases for V and 0 bases for J; bases not matched to a gene: 4. Germline loops: CDR1 ENHRY, CDR2 SYGVKD. The DNA for the CDR3 is TGTGCCATCCACCGGGACAGCTCCTACAATGAGCAGTTCTTC. Translation: CAIHRDSSYNEQFF.

V is TRBV18 and J is TRBJ1-2, with a possible D match to TRBD1 (6 bases). The CDR3 covers 16 residues. Germline loops: CDR1 KGHSH, CDR2 LQKENI. V was shortened by 2 bases and J by 6 bases, with 19 bases between the two germline ends. In DNA form, the CDR3 reads TGTGCCAGCTCACCAATATCACAGGGTGTGGGGGATGGCTACACCTTC. Protein product: CASSPISQGVGDGYTF.

This sequence joins TRBV3-1 (or the pseudogene TRBV3-2) and TRBJ2-7; D is unresolved. Trimming took off 0 bases at V and 4 bases at J, with 10 bases between the two ends. Germline CDR1 and CDR2: LGHDT and YNNKEL (reference sequence). The CDR3 has 14 residues. CDR3 amino acids: CASSQDPASYEQYF. CDR3 in DNA: TGTGCCAGCAGCCAAGATCCGGCTAGTTACGAGCAGTACTTC.

This chain connects TRBV28 to TRBJ2-2, with D maybe TRBD2 (5 bases). The V gene's germline CDR1 is MDHEN and CDR2 SYDVKM. This CDR3 spans 17 amino acids. With 2 bases removed from V and 4 bases from J, the gap between germline ends came to 17 bases. CDR3 sequence reads: CASSLPLAADPTGELFF. The CDR3 DNA is TGTGCCAGCAGTTTACCCCTGGCAGCGGACCCCACCGGGGAGCTGTTTTTT.